This entry lists 27 T cell receptor beta chains sequenced from one sample in a study of T cells in Graves' hyperthyroidism and ophthalmopathy. Template material for amplifying TCR beta CDR3 regions consisted of RNA transcripts. HTBI primers were the set used in a first-round RT-PCR of the TCR CDR3. Each CDR3 protein is one row after TCRdb ran MiXCR on the multiplex PCR reads. The sample carries roughly 710,000 distinct CDR3 sequences, roughly 32% recorded once. The sequenced material came from blood. Receptor source: a woman aged 40 to 49 with Graves' hyperthyroidism.

This chain connects TRBV20-1 to TRBJ1-4, with a weak D call TRBD1 (5 bases). This CDR3 has 12 amino acids. V was pared by 4 bases and J by 6 bases, with 9 bases between. Germline CDR1 and CDR2: DFQATT and SNEGSKA (reference sequence). In DNA form, the CDR3 reads TGCAGTGCTATGGGGGAGCATGAAAAACTGTTTTTT. Translating it yields CSAMGEHEKLFF.

Turning to this clonotype: The CDR3 ends on some other residue instead of the conserved phenylalanine or tryptophan, so this is likely a read error. The chain uses TRBV10-3 and TRBJ1-1; D possibly corresponds to TRBD1 (6 bases). This CDR3 has 13 amino acids. V was clipped by 10 bases and J by 1 base, with 13 bases between them. The V gene's germline CDR1 is ENHRY and CDR2 SYGVKD. CDR3 nucleotide sequence: TGTGCCAGCTCTCAGACAGGGAACACTGAAGCTTTCTCT. Residues: CASSQTGNTEAFS.

There are many counts of this clonotype. The chain links TRBV7-9 to TRBJ1-2, with D possibly matching TRBD1 (5 bases). The CDR3 has 16 residues. With 1 base removed from V and 6 bases from J, the gap between germline ends came to 18 bases. Germline V lookup: CDR1 SEHNR, CDR2 FQNEAQ (reference sequence). CDR3 sequence reads: CASSLGLDGDPDGYTF. The CDR3 coding sequence is TGTGCCAGCAGCTTAGGCTTGGACGGGGACCCCGATGGCTACACCTTC.

CDR3 coding DNA: TGTGCCAGCAGCGTAGAGGGGACGGGGGGCGAGCAGTACTTC. This codes for CASSVEGTGGEQYF. The genes are TRBV9 and TRBJ2-7, with 7 bases lining up with TRBD2. The CDR3 spans 14 residues. Germline V lookup: CDR1 SGDLS, CDR2 YYNGEE. The J segment lost 6 bases and the V segment lost 0 bases, leaving 6 bases of the junction unmatched.

On this clonotype: A much larger clonotype is one base distant, so this may be a read error. This chain connects TRBV5-5 to TRBJ1-5, with D perhaps matching TRBD1 (5 bases). The germline gives CDR1 SGHKS, CDR2 YYEKEE (reference sequence). The CDR3 has 14 residues. The CDR3 loop is CAGSSAGGRQPQHF. In DNA, the CDR3 is TGTGCCGGCAGCTCAGCCGGGGGTAGGCAGCCCCAGCATTTT. The full variable domain, rest sourced from reference TRBV5-5 and TRBJ1-5, is DAGVTQSPTHLIKTRGQQVTLRCSPISGHKSVSWYQQVLGQGPQFIFQYYEKEERGRGNFPDRFSARQFPNYSSELNVNALLLGDSALYLCAGSSAGGRQPQHFGDGTRLSIL.

This clonotype has a count of ten or more. The chain uses TRBV6-2 or TRBV6-3 and TRBJ2-7; D not certain. This CDR3 region has 10 residues. Germline assignment: CDR1 MNHEY and CDR2 SVGEGT. V was cut by 8 bases and J by 7 bases, with 9 bases left in between. The CDR3 DNA is TGTGCCAGCGGGCAGGTGGAGCAGTACTTC. Translation: CASGQVEQYF.

The CDR3, as DNA: TGCGCCAGCAGCTTGGGTAGCGGGGCAAGGCAGCCCCAGCATTTT. It is translated as CASSLGSGARQPQHF. The chain links TRBV5-1 to TRBJ1-5; D is perhaps TRBD1 (5 bases). The germline V gene has CDR1 SGHRS and CDR2 YFSETQ. Trimming pared 0 bases from V and 7 bases from J, leaving 14 bases between. CDR3 length: 15 residues. The variable domain in full, with the rest retrieved from reference TRBV5-1 and TRBJ1-5, is KAGVTQTPRYLIKTRGQQVTLSCSPISGHRSVSWYQQTPGQGLQFLFEYFSETQRNKGNFPGRFSGRQFSNSRSEMNVSTLELGDSALYLCASSLGSGARQPQHFGDGTRLSIL.

This clonotype was recorded a few times. The chain recombines TRBV12-3 or TRBV12-4 with TRBJ2-2, with a weak D call TRBD2 (5 bases). CDR3 length equals 13 residues. Trimming took 10 bases from V and 3 from J, leaving 12 bases between them. CDR3 sequence: CATGGRDTGELFF. The DNA of the CDR3 is TGTGCCACCGGCGGGCGGGACACCGGGGAGCTGTTTTTT.

The V and J genes are TRBV10-3 and TRBJ1-2; the D is unclear. The germline V gene encodes CDR1 ENHRY and CDR2 SYGVKD. V was cut by 5 bases and J by 12 bases, with 16 bases left in between. The CDR3 is 12 amino acids. CDR3 coding DNA: TGTGCCATCAGTATTTATACGGATGGAAACACCTTC. Its protein product is CAISIYTDGNTF.

This clonotype was seen ten or more times. The rearrangement uses TRBV24-1 and TRBJ2-2; D uncertain. The germline gives CDR1 KGHDR, CDR2 SFDVKD. CDR3 length: 15 residues. V dropped 4 bases and J dropped 5 bases, with 13 bases sitting between them. The CDR3 sequence is CATSDRRVGTGELFF. The CDR3 coding sequence is TGTGCCACCAGTGACCGCCGGGTGGGGACCGGGGAGCTGTTTTTT.

This clonotype appeared many times. The V call is TRBV6-6, the J call TRBJ1-5, with 7 bases matching TRBD1. There are 16 residues in the CDR3. The V segment lost 4 bases and the J segment 2 bases; nucleotides outside the gene matches: 8. The germline V gene has CDR1 MNHNY and CDR2 SVGAGI (reference sequence). As DNA, the CDR3 is TGTGCCAGCAGTTCTTACCGGACAGGCGGCAATCAGCCCCAGCATTTT. Translated, it gives CASSSYRTGGNQPQHF.

This clonotype has a count of ten or more. In DNA form, the CDR3 reads TGTGCCAGCAGTGAGCCCCTTTCACCCCTCCACTTT. Translation: CASSEPLSPLHF. The rearrangement uses TRBV2 and TRBJ1-6; no reliable D call. The CDR3 consists of 12 residues. Germline V gene sequence: CDR1 SNHLY, CDR2 FYNNEI. V was trimmed by 3 bases and J by 9 bases, leaving 6 bases between them.

V usage is TRBV4-1 and J usage is TRBJ1-1, with no clear D. Germline values: CDR1 MGHRA, CDR2 YSYEKL. The CDR3 loop spans 16 amino acids. Trimming removed 0 bases from V and 1 base from J, with 12 bases in between. The CDR3 region is CASSQDRSGRNTEAFF. CDR3 sequence (DNA): TGCGCCAGCAGCCAAGATCGAAGTGGAAGGAACACTGAAGCTTTCTTT.

This clonotype occurred once. The V and J genes are TRBV7-2 and TRBJ1-2; a possible D gene is TRBD1 (5 bases). The CDR3 runs 12 residues. Germline V CDR1 and CDR2: SGHTA, FQGNSA. Trimming cost V 5 bases and J 7 bases, with 11 bases left between them. The CDR3 DNA reads TGTGCCAGCAGCCTCGGGGGGTGTGGCTACACCTTC. Protein sequence: CASSLGGCGYTF. Variable domain in full (rest from reference TRBV7-2 and TRBJ1-2): GAGVSQSPSNKVTEKGKDVELRCDPISGHTALYWYRQSLGQGLEFLIYFQGNSAPDKSGLPSDRFSAERTGGSVSTLTIQRTQQEDSAVYLCASSLGGCGYTFGSGTRLTVV.

V usage is TRBV3-1 and J usage is TRBJ1-2; D uncertain. V gave up 6 bases and J gave up 1 base, with 6 bases separating them. The CDR3 spans 12 residues. The V gene's germline CDR1 is LGHDT and CDR2 YNNKEL (reference sequence). CDR3 sequence reads: CASSLRNYGYTF. CDR3 in DNA: TGTGCCAGCAGTTTACGTAACTATGGCTACACCTTC.

This clonotype was picked up a small number of times. V is TRBV7-2 and J is TRBJ1-1; no clear D gene. V lost 1 base and J 1 base, leaving 10 bases between the germline ends. Germline assignment: CDR1 SGHTA and CDR2 FQGNSA. CDR3 length: 15 residues. The CDR3 DNA follows: TGTGCCAGCAGCTTAGTGCTGTCGACGAACACTGAAGCTTTCTTT. Its protein product is CASSLVLSTNTEAFF.

The chain is built from TRBV18 and TRBJ1-5; D unclear. There are 12 residues in the CDR3. Germline values: CDR1 KGHSH, CDR2 LQKENI. Trimming pared 2 bases from V and 13 bases from J, leaving 12 bases between. CDR3 DNA sequence: TGTGCCAGCTCACCAGGAGAGGGAGTACAGCATTTT. Translated: CASSPGEGVQHF.

This clonotype was observed a few times. In nucleotides, the CDR3 is TGCGCCAGCAGCCAAGGGACAGGCACCAAAGCTTTCTTT. It codes for CASSQGTGTKAFF. The chain carries TRBV4-1 and TRBJ1-1; 7 bases map to TRBD1. The CDR3 spans 13 residues. The germline V gene has CDR1 MGHRA and CDR2 YSYEKL. With 1 base clipped from V and 9 bases from J, the junction kept 5 bases outside the gene matches.

Only a few counts were recorded for this clonotype. The chain combines TRBV5-8 with TRBJ1-5, with 7 bases that match TRBD1. CDR1 SGHTS and CDR2 YDEGEE come from the germline V gene. This CDR3 has 15 residues. V lost 4 bases and J lost 2; bases outside the gene matches: 6. This chain's CDR3 is CASSPFDRGNQPQHF. Here the CDR3 DNA reads TGTGCCAGCAGCCCCTTTGACAGGGGCAATCAGCCCCAGCATTTT.

The table lists this clonotype with many counts. This chain connects TRBV6-5 to TRBJ1-2, with D maybe TRBD1 (5 bases). V shed 5 bases and J shed 0 bases, with 7 bases lying between them. The CDR3 has 13 residues. The germline V gene encodes CDR1 MNHEY and CDR2 SVGAGI. CDR3 loop: CASSRQTNYGYTF. Written as DNA, the CDR3 is TGTGCCAGCAGTAGACAGACTAACTATGGCTACACCTTC.

On this clonotype itself: A read error may produce the germline difference seen at one junction end. The chain carries TRBV10-1 and TRBJ1-4, with no clear D. Germline V gene lookup returns CDR1 WNHNN and CDR2 SYGVQD (reference sequence). The CDR3 is 17 residues long. The DNA of the CDR3 is TGTGCCAGCAGTTTAGGAGCCGGCCAGGCCTTACGAGAAAAACTGTTTTTT. Protein product: CASSLGAGQALREKLFF.

In this sample, this clonotype turned up a few times. The CDR3, as DNA: TGCGCCAGCAGCCAAGATTCAGGGGCTGGAAACACCATATATTTT. It is translated as CASSQDSGAGNTIYF. The chain couples TRBV4-3 to TRBJ1-3, with a possible D match to TRBD1 (6 bases). The CDR3 runs to 15 residues. Trimming stripped 0 bases from V and 2 bases from J, with 8 bases between. Germline loops: CDR1 LGHNA, CDR2 YSLEER.

This chain uses TRBV11-3 with TRBJ2-7, with D possibly TRBD1 on 6 matching bases. Germline-derived CDR1 and CDR2 are SGHNT and YENEEA. Trimming cost V 10 bases and J 5 bases, with 21 bases left between them. The CDR3 runs 14 residues. This chain's CDR3 is CATSRTVSTHEQYF. CDR3 DNA sequence: TGTGCCACCTCGAGGACAGTATCAACCCACGAGCAGTACTTC.

The gene calls are TRBV6-5 and TRBJ1-6; tentatively, D is TRBD1 (6 bases). CDR1 and CDR2 (germline): MNHEY, SVGAGI. V was pared by 2 bases and J by 8 bases, with 13 bases between. This CDR3 has 15 residues. The CDR3 DNA follows: TGTGCCAGCAGTTACCCGACAGGTGGGGATTCACCCCTCCACTTT. It codes for CASSYPTGGDSPLHF.

This clonotype was counted only a few times. Just one base apart from a much larger clone, this may be a read error. The chain carries TRBV11-2 and TRBJ1-6; the match to TRBD1 covers 9 bases. CDR1 is SGHAT and CDR2 is FQNNGV in the germline V gene. V lost 10 bases to trimming and J lost 9 bases; unmatched junction nucleotides: 7. The CDR3 covers 13 residues. The CDR3 region is CATSGTGTSPLHF. The CDR3 DNA is TGTGCCACCTCCGGGACAGGGACTTCACCCCTCCACTTT. Full variable domain (missing parts from reference TRBV11-2 and TRBJ1-6): EAGVAQSPRYKIIEKRQSVAFWCNPISGHATLYWYQQILGQGPKLLIQFQNNGVVDDSQLPKDRFSAERLKGVDSTLKIQPAKLEDSAVYLCATSGTGTSPLHFGNGTRLTVT.

This clonotype appeared a few times. The rearrangement uses TRBV12-3 or TRBV12-4 and TRBJ1-1, with TRBD1 identical over 10 bases. This CDR3 is built from 14 residues. Losses at the gene ends were 4 bases for V and 4 bases for J; bases not matched to a gene: 3. CDR3 residues: CASSYGTGVTEAFF. In DNA, the CDR3 is TGTGCCAGCAGTTACGGGACAGGGGTCACTGAAGCTTTCTTT.

There are many counts of this clonotype. This sequence joins TRBV4-3 and TRBJ2-5; D unresolved. Per the germline V gene, CDR1 is LGHNA and CDR2 is YSLEER. The germline V and J ends were trimmed by 5 bases and 0 bases, with 4 bases remaining between them. The CDR3 covers 12 residues. The CDR3: CASSYNQETQYF. The CDR3 DNA reads as TGCGCCAGCAGCTACAACCAAGAGACCCAGTACTTC.